This record looks at one T cell receptor beta chain sequence and its context. Its antigen is as yet unknown. Gene names are mouse gene names. The read halts 1 residue ahead of the CDR3 end, with the missing end drawn from the germline J gene. These data originate in a study of tissue T cells after allogeneic stem cell transplantation. The study's findings and limits: Anatomically similar tissues had similar TCR repertoires within each patient. Only a limited share of tissue TCRs appeared in blood or spleen.

Assay used: immunoSEQ multiplex PCR; TCRdb lists only in-frame clones, some missing. The sample consists of approximately 47,000 clones, 73% of them appearing once. Germline assignment: CDR1 SNHLY and CDR2 FYNGKV (reference sequence). The V gene end was trimmed by 5 bases and the J gene end by 2 bases; junction bases not matched to a gene: 3. This CDR3 is 14 amino acids long. The origin of this receptor is a pool of C57BL/6 mice in good health. The sequencing sample was made of sorted cells pooled from one or two spleens. This chain joins TRBV3 and TRBJ1-2; TRBD1 matches 9 bases. The CDR3 loop is CASSAGTGNSDYTF. CDR3 DNA, as far as it was read: TGTGCCAGCAGCGCCGGGACAGGGAACTCCGACTACACC.